The T cell receptor beta chain described here comes from a study of cytomegalovirus exposure and HLA in healthy donors. In regard to this clone: Germline is not matched at one junction end, which may reflect a read error.

This CDR3 comprises 16 residues. CDR1 SEHNR and CDR2 FQNEAQ come from the germline V gene (reference sequence). PCR amplification relied on 60 Vbeta primers (plus 13 Jbeta primers). Sequencing used immunoSEQ multiplex PCR; TCRdb keeps in-frame clones, though not all of them. This table has 200,000 to 300,000 clones, roughly 87% appearing once. The specimen sequenced was PBMCs. The clonotype was recovered from a woman in her 40s in good health and CMV-seropositive. The chain is built from TRBV7-9 and TRBJ1-1; the match to TRBD1 covers 11 bases. CDR3 sequence (DNA): TGTTCCAGCAGCTTAGCGGGGACAGGGGGGAACACTGAAGCTTTCTTT. Encoded protein: CSSSLAGTGGNTEAFF. Full variable domain (remainder filled in from reference TRBV7-9 and TRBJ1-1): DTGVSQNPRHKITKRGQNVTFRCDPISEHNRLYWYRQTLGQGPEFLTYFQNEAQLEKSRLLSDRFSAERPKGSFSTLEIQRTEQGDSAMYLCSSSLAGTGGNTEAFFGQGTRLTVV.